This T cell receptor (beta chain) was recovered during a study of CD8+CD57+ T cells in acquired aplastic anemia. The CDR3 contains 13 residues. V was clipped by 5 bases and J by 5 bases; unmatched bases: 6. CDR1 is DFQATT and CDR2 is SNEGSKA in the germline V gene (reference sequence). Genomic DNA served as template for TCR beta VDJ and CDR3 profiling. TCRdb itself ran the reads through MiXCR, one entry per CDR3 protein. In the table there are roughly 150,000 distinct CDR3 sequences, roughly 47% of which are singletons. The chain combines TRBV20-1 with TRBJ2-3; 8 bases map to TRBD2. The sample comprised sorted CD4+, CD8+, or CD8+CD57+ T cells (not recorded which) from PBMCs. The receptor comes from a human donor in good health. The CDR3 DNA sequence: TGCAGTGCTCAGCGGGGGCCGGGAGATACGCAGTATTTT. Amino acid sequence: CSAQRGPGDTQYF.